This passage covers 8 T cell receptor beta chains from one sample sequenced in a study of shared clonotypes between healthy human individuals. Terminally differentiated effector memory CD45RA+ cells were left out of the naive CD8 fraction, which was CD45RO-negative and positively selected for CCR7. Profiling relied on immunoSEQ multiplex PCR, and the TCRdb table lists in-frame clones only, not all of them. Of about 680,000 clones detected, about 92% appear once; the ten largest clones hold about 24%. The sequencing sample was made of naive CD8+ T cells sorted from blood. These TCRs come from a man aged 30 to 39 in good health.

Here the CDR3 DNA reads TGCAGCGTTGGGCCCTTGGGGACGGGCTATGGCTACACCTTC. Translated, it gives CSVGPLGTGYGYTF. J is TRBJ1-2 and V is TRBV29-1; D possibly corresponds to TRBD1 (5 bases). V lost 4 bases and J 4 bases, leaving 16 bases between the germline ends. The V gene's germline CDR1 is SQVTM and CDR2 ANQGSEA. This CDR3 comprises 14 residues.

The rearrangement links TRBV7-8 to TRBJ2-1; D is uncertain. Germline V gives CDR1 SGHVS, CDR2 FQNEAQ. Between the trimmed V and J ends, which lost 4 bases and 8 bases, there was a span of 21 bases. The CDR3 contains 16 residues. The CDR3 DNA sequence: TGTGCCAGCAGCTCGTTACTTGTGGGCGTTAGGGATGAGCAGTTCTTC. This gives the protein CASSSLLVGVRDEQFF. The full variable domain, completed using reference TRBV7-8 and TRBJ2-1, is GAGVSQSPRYKVAKRGQDVALRCDPISGHVSLFWYQQALGQGPEFLTYFQNEAQLDKSGLPSDRFFAERPEGSVSTLKIQRTQQEDSAVYLCASSSLLVGVRDEQFFGPGTRLTVL.

V is TRBV5-5 and J is TRBJ2-1, with 7 bases fitting TRBD1. The ends lost 3 bases at V and 0 bases at J; junction bases unmatched: 3. The CDR3 sequence is 15 residues long. Per the germline V gene, CDR1 is SGHKS and CDR2 is YYEKEE (reference sequence). Written as DNA, the CDR3 is TGTGCCAGCAGCTCCGGGACAGACTCCTACAATGAGCAGTTCTTC. This translates into CASSSGTDSYNEQFF.

Only a few counts were recorded for this clone. The same CDR3 can be traced to other DNA sequences in this sample. CDR3 coding DNA: TGTGCCAGCAGCTTAGGAGACCAGCCCCAGCATTTT. Translated, it gives CASSLGDQPQHF. The chain is built from TRBV7-9 and TRBJ1-5; D remains unclear. Germline CDR1 and CDR2: SEHNR and FQNEAQ (reference sequence). The CDR3 covers 12 residues. V was cut by 1 base and J by 7 bases, with 5 bases left in between.

The chain employs TRBV6-1 and TRBJ2-1; D not resolved. Per germline, CDR1 MNHNS and CDR2 SASEGT. The CDR3 is 14 amino acids. V was shortened by 8 bases and J by 0 bases, with 11 bases between the two germline ends. CDR3 in amino acids: CASVGRGSYNEQFF. For the CDR3, the DNA is TGTGCCAGCGTTGGACGAGGCTCCTACAATGAGCAGTTCTTC.

The chain links TRBV19 to TRBJ2-2; tentatively, D is TRBD2 (5 bases). From germline, CDR1 is LNHDA and CDR2 SQIVND (reference sequence). CDR3 size: 16 residues. Trimming removed 6 bases at V and 7 bases at J, with 21 bases between. The CDR3 DNA reads as TGTGCCAGTAGCGGGTTTAGCGCGAGAGGAAACGGGGAGCTGTTTTTT. Encoded protein: CASSGFSARGNGELFF.

On this clone: The same CDR3 can be traced to other DNA sequences in this sample. The chain is built from TRBV28 and TRBJ1-1, with a weak D call TRBD1 (5 bases). The V gene's germline CDR1 is MDHEN and CDR2 SYDVKM. Trimming took 3 bases from V and 4 from J, leaving 6 bases between them. CDR3 length equals 12 residues. Here the CDR3 reads CASSFGGTEAFF. CDR3 DNA sequence: TGTGCCAGCAGTTTCGGGGGCACTGAAGCTTTCTTT.

A word on this clone: The same CDR3 is also encoded by other DNA sequences in this sample. The chain recombines TRBV27 with TRBJ1-4; D remains unclear. Trimming shortened V by 0 bases and J by 7 bases, and 3 bases separated the two germline ends. Germline-derived CDR1 and CDR2 are MNHEY and SMNVEV (reference sequence). There are 12 residues in the CDR3. CDR3 in DNA: TGTGCCAGCAGTTTATCGGGTGAAAAACTGTTTTTT. The encoded protein is CASSLSGEKLFF.